The 2 T cell receptor beta chains below all came from one sample that was sequenced in a study of Tregs in tolerant kidney transplant recipients (dated by TCRdb to between 2019 and 2020). Library prep was done by the immunoSEQ multiplex PCR assay. TCRdb stores this immuneACCESS table with in-frame sequences only. Part of the clones is absent; in the studies checked, under half of the shortfall reflects unresolved V genes, and no reason is known for the rest. The sample includes 9,400 or so clones, with roughly 44% observed a single time. More than 4.5% of the sample rests with the top ten. These receptors' antigens are unknown. Sequenced material: CD4+ T cells from blood cultured with allogeneic cells. These receptors were collected from a human donor in good health.

This clone showed up just a few times. The V gene is TRBV6-6, the J gene TRBJ2-7; TRBD2 matches at 7 bases. Per germline, CDR1 MNHNY and CDR2 SVGAGI (reference sequence). J lost 7 bases, V lost 6 bases, and 9 bases had no gene match. The CDR3 runs to 13 residues. This chain's CDR3 is CASSQVTSSEQYF. DNA for the CDR3: TGTGCCAGCAGCCAGGTGACTAGCTCTGAGCAGTACTTC.

Within the sample, this clone is medium-sized. This chain joins TRBV6-6 and TRBJ1-2; the match to TRBD1 covers 7 bases. The trim removed 7 bases at V and 3 bases at J, leaving 8 bases unmatched. CDR1 MNHNY and CDR2 SVGAGI come from the germline V gene (reference sequence). The CDR3 spans 14 residues. CDR3 region: CASNSAGTDYGYTF. The CDR3, as DNA: TGTGCCAGCAATTCGGCCGGGACAGACTATGGCTACACCTTC.